This T cell receptor beta chain was obtained from a study of T cell repertoires in cytomegalovirus infection. The overall study: Matching HLA type, along with CMV infection, was indicated by public TCR beta signatures. Regarding the study as a whole: HLA-C-restricted CMV clonotypes gave the most frequent clonotype in two of eight donors. Public TCR beta family frequency separated CMV-and-HLA carriers, including in an independent cohort.

Trimming took 4 bases from V and 9 from J, leaving 12 bases between them. Germline CDR1 ENHRY, CDR2 SYGVKD. The CDR3 contains 12 residues. TCRdb redid the calling of the reads with MiXCR, one entry per CDR3 protein. The table includes 740,000 or so distinct CDR3 sequences, about a third detected once. On this clonotype itself: Its antigen is unknown.

Sequenced input: PBMCs. The V and J genes are TRBV10-3 and TRBJ1-2, with TRBD1 as a possible D gene (5 bases). The clonotype comes from a human donor in good health (CMV status not recorded). Some clones in this sample may be carry-over from other donors' samples. CDR3 amino acids: CAISGTGERYTF. CDR3 nucleotide sequence: TGTGCCATCAGTGGGACGGGGGAGCGCTACACCTTC.